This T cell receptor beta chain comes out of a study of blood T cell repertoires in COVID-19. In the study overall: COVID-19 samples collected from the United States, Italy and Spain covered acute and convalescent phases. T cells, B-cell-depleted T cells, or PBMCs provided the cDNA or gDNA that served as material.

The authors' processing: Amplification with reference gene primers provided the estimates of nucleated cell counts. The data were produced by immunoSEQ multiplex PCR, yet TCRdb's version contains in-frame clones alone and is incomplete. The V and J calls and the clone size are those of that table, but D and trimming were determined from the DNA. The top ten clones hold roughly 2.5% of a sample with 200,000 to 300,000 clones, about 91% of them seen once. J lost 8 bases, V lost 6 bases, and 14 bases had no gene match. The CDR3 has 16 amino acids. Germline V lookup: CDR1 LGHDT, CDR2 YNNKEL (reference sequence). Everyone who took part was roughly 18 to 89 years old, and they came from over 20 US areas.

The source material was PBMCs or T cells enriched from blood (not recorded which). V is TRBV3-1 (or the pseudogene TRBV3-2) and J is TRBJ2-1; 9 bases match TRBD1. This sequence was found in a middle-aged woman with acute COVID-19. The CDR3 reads CASRPDNRGLFDEQFF. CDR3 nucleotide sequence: TGTGCCAGCAGACCCGATAACAGGGGGCTTTTTGATGAGCAGTTCTTC.